This T cell receptor (beta chain) was observed in a study of shared clonotypes between healthy human individuals. The CDR3 contains 14 residues. The germline CDR1 and CDR2 sequences are MDHEN and SYDVKM. The V end was cut by 5 bases, the J end by 0 bases, with 7 bases between. Ten or more counts support this clone. Its antigen is not known. The assay was immunoSEQ multiplex PCR, and TCRdb's table has in-frame clones only and misses some. In the table there are more than 1 million clones, roughly 74% of which are singletons. Study-wide findings and caveats: Donor scarcity curtailed the genetic and exposure-history diversity represented herein.

The J gene is TRBJ1-4, the V gene TRBV28; D not resolved. The sequence came from a man in his late teens or twenties in good health. Some clones in this sample may be carry-over from other donors' samples. What was sequenced was memory CD4+ T cells from PBMCs. Subset indicated: CD45RA-negative fraction. The CDR3 sequence: CASSRLPTNEKLFF. CDR3 in DNA: TGTGCCAGCAGTCGACTCCCAACTAATGAAAAACTGTTTTTT.